The next 9 T cell receptor beta chains were all read from a single sample in a study of T cell responses to AZD1222 COVID-19 vaccine. Sequencing used immunoSEQ multiplex PCR; TCRdb keeps in-frame clones, though not all of them. Of some 120,000 clones detected, 88% appear once; the ten largest clones hold over 7.5%. The material sequenced was peripheral blood, taken on day 0 of AZD1222 vaccination. The receptors here all came from an adult in good health.

The V call is TRBV11-2, the J call TRBJ2-5, with no clear D. CDR3 length equals 12 residues. V dropped 0 bases and J dropped 2 bases, with 1 base sitting between them. Germline CDR1 is SGHAT and CDR2 is FQNNGV. The CDR3 DNA follows: TGTGCCAGCAGCTTAGATCAAGAGACCCAGTACTTC. This translates into CASSLDQETQYF.

This chain connects TRBV18 to TRBJ2-2; D uncertain. Trimming removed 2 bases at V and 4 bases at J, with 8 bases between. Germline V gene lookup returns CDR1 KGHSH and CDR2 LQKENI. This CDR3 has 14 residues. The CDR3 coding sequence is TGTGCCAGCTCACCAGGGCAGGTCACCGGGGAGCTGTTTTTT. Protein sequence: CASSPGQVTGELFF.

The V gene is TRBV30, the J gene TRBJ1-6; unclear D gene. The CDR3 sequence is 12 residues long. V dropped 6 bases and J dropped 17 bases, with 20 bases sitting between them. Germline V gene sequence: CDR1 GTSNPN, CDR2 SVGIG (reference sequence). The DNA for the CDR3 is TGTGCCTGTCTGGGGTTGTGGGATGAGGTCCACTTT. This codes for CACLGLWDEVHF. The full variable domain, completed using reference TRBV30 and TRBJ1-6, is SQTIHQWPATLVQPVGSPLSLECTVEGTSNPNLYWYRQAAGRGLQLLFYSVGIGQISSEVPQNLSASRPQDRQFILSSKKLLLSDSGFYLCACLGLWDEVHFGNGTRLTVT.

The V call is TRBV7-9, the J call TRBJ2-6, with D unclear. CDR1 and CDR2 from the germline V gene are SEHNR and FQNEAQ (reference sequence). CDR3 length equals 13 residues. The V and J ends lost 8 bases and 6 bases respectively, with 11 bases between them. The CDR3 nucleotides are TGTGCCAGCCCTATTACTCAGGCCAACGTCCTGACTTTC. Translating it yields CASPITQANVLTF. The full variable domain, its missing parts supplied by reference TRBV7-9 and TRBJ2-6, is DTGVSQNPRHKITKRGQNVTFRCDPISEHNRLYWYRQTLGQGPEFLTYFQNEAQLEKSRLLSDRFSAERPKGSFSTLEIQRTEQGDSAMYLCASPITQANVLTFGAGSRLTVL.

The chain carries TRBV12-3 or TRBV12-4 and TRBJ1-1; possibly TRBD1 for D (6 bases). This CDR3 has 12 amino acids. Trimming took 8 bases from V and 5 from J, leaving 12 bases between them. For the CDR3, the DNA is TGTGCCAGCTCCACAGGGATAACTGAAGCTTTCTTT. Protein product: CASSTGITEAFF.

This chain uses TRBV7-9 with TRBJ2-1, with 9 bases identical to TRBD2. The junction had 12 bases not matched to a gene; V was cut back by 3 bases and J by 0 bases. The germline V gene has CDR1 SEHNR and CDR2 FQNEAQ (reference sequence). This CDR3 has 19 residues. The CDR3 spells CASSLSLIAGEGSYNEQFF. The CDR3 bases are TGTGCCAGCAGCTTGTCTTTGATAGCGGGAGAAGGCTCCTACAATGAGCAGTTCTTC.

The J gene is TRBJ1-5, the V gene TRBV7-8; D is perhaps TRBD1 (5 bases). V was trimmed by 5 bases and J by 4 bases, leaving 15 bases between them. The CDR3 length is 15 residues. Germline assignment: CDR1 SGHVS and CDR2 FQNEAQ. The CDR3 sequence: CASSPIPGTNQPQHF. For the CDR3, the DNA is TGTGCCAGCAGCCCAATTCCAGGGACGAATCAGCCCCAGCATTTT.

V gene TRBV28 combines with J gene TRBJ1-1, with 8 positions matching TRBD1. V trimming: 3 bases; J trimming: 0 bases; junction bases outside the gene matches: 3. The germline V gene has CDR1 MDHEN and CDR2 SYDVKM. This CDR3 has 15 amino acids. The CDR3, as DNA: TGTGCCAGCAGTTTCAGGGGGCGAATGAACACTGAAGCTTTCTTT. This codes for CASSFRGRMNTEAFF.

The rearrangement uses TRBV11-2 and TRBJ2-7; perhaps TRBD2 as D (6 bases). Looked up from germline, CDR1 is SGHAT and CDR2 is FQNNGV. Trimming removed 1 base at V and 3 bases at J, with 10 bases between. The CDR3 is 14 residues long. The CDR3 loop reads CASSLVAGSYEQYF. In nucleotides, the CDR3 is TGTGCCAGCAGCTTAGTGGCGGGAAGCTACGAGCAGTACTTC. Looking up the rest from reference TRBV11-2 and TRBJ2-7 gives the full variable domain: EAGVAQSPRYKIIEKRQSVAFWCNPISGHATLYWYQQILGQGPKLLIQFQNNGVVDDSQLPKDRFSAERLKGVDSTLKIQPAKLEDSAVYLCASSLVAGSYEQYFGPGTRLTVT.